This T cell receptor (beta chain) was captured in a study of blood T cell repertoires in COVID-19. Regarding this clone: One end of the junction is discordant with germline, which a read error may explain.

TCRdb's copy holds only in-frame clones and misses some; the assay was immunoSEQ multiplex PCR. The sample has about 320,000 clones, less than 85% seen once. The receptor was isolated from a woman in her twenties or thirties who had been exposed to COVID-19. Sequencing was carried out using PBMCs or T cells enriched from blood (not recorded which).

This chain's CDR3 is CASSAGQVPLF. CDR3 in DNA: TGTGCCAGCAGCGCCGGACAGGTCCCCCTTTTC. The chain couples TRBV9 to TRBJ1-2, with 7 bases lining up with TRBD1. The CDR3 length is 11 residues. CDR1 SGDLS and CDR2 YYNGEE come from the germline V gene.